A single count supports the clone carrying this T cell receptor beta chain. Produced via immunoSEQ multiplex PCR; TCRdb's table is partial and in-frame only. The table lists roughly 83,000 clones, more than 85% of them singletons. The sample comes from a study of blood T cell repertoires in COVID-19. V was clipped by 7 bases and J by 0 bases; unmatched bases: 5. CDR1 and CDR2 (germline): SNHLY, FYNNEI. The CDR3 contains 15 residues. This sequence joins TRBV2 and TRBJ2-2; TRBD1 agrees at 7 bases. Sequences were obtained from peripheral blood. The TCR was taken from a man older than 75 with active or convalescent COVID-19. CDR3: CASTPDRPNTGELFF. For the CDR3, the DNA is TGTGCCAGCACCCCGGACAGGCCGAACACCGGGGAGCTGTTTTTT.